One sample yielded the 19 T cell receptor beta chains listed below, sequenced in a study of T cells after yellow fever vaccination. TCRdb re-called the 5' RACE reads through MiXCR, storing one row per CDR3 protein. Seen here are hundreds of thousands of distinct CDR3 sequences, about a fifth observed once, and the top ten hold 13% to 15%. The source was PBMCs, collected 15 days after the yellow fever booster vaccination. These receptors originate from a young man who received the YFV17D yellow fever vaccine.

In this sample, this clonotype turned up a few times. The chain combines TRBV9 with TRBJ2-7; the D gene is possibly TRBD2 (5 bases). The CDR3 has 15 residues. Trimming removed 1 base at V and 2 bases at J, with 13 bases between. Germline lookup yields CDR1 SGDLS and CDR2 YYNGEE. The CDR3 bases are TGTGCCAGCAGCGTAAGACCGGACTCCACCTACGAGCAGTACTTC. This gives the protein CASSVRPDSTYEQYF.

The V gene is TRBV4-2, the J gene TRBJ2-7, with 9 bases identical to TRBD2. Germline CDR1 LGHNA, CDR2 YNFKEQ. J gave up 3 bases and V 0 bases, and 3 bases lay outside the gene matches. The CDR3 sequence is 15 residues long. CDR3 nucleotide sequence: TGTGCCAGCAGCCAAGAAAATAGCGGGAGCTACGAGCAGTACTTC. It codes for CASSQENSGSYEQYF.

The chain carries TRBV12-2 and TRBJ1-5. TRBV12-2 corresponds to a pseudogene. The CDR3 length is 15 residues. CDR3 sequence (DNA): TGTGCAAGTCGCGCCGGGTGGGAAGGCAATCAGCCCCAGCATTTT. As protein: CASRAGWEGNQPQHF.

This chain links TRBV12-3 or TRBV12-4 with TRBJ2-2; 8 bases fit TRBD2. This CDR3 contains 15 residues. V was clipped by 3 bases and J by 5 bases; unmatched bases: 5. CDR3 in amino acids: CASSFAAGDTGELFF. The CDR3 bases are TGTGCCAGCAGTTTTGCAGCGGGAGATACCGGGGAGCTGTTTTTT.

This rearrangement joins TRBV29-1 to TRBJ1-5; D remains ambiguous. Trimming stripped 7 bases from V and 0 bases from J, with 13 bases between. Germline V gene data show CDR1 as SQVTM and CDR2 as ANQGSEA. CDR3 size: 14 residues. Here the CDR3 reads CSARRQYSNQPQHF. As DNA, the CDR3 is TGCAGCGCACGGCGGCAGTATAGCAATCAGCCCCAGCATTTT.

J is TRBJ2-6 and V is TRBV4-3; the D is unclear. Germline CDR1 reads LGHNA; CDR2 reads YSLEER. This CDR3 is built from 14 residues. V lost 3 bases and J lost 1, with 4 bases in between. DNA for the CDR3: TGCGCCAGCAGCCAGTGGTCTGGGGCCAACGTCCTGACTTTC. Its protein product is CASSQWSGANVLTF.

V is TRBV20-1 and J is TRBJ2-1; 7 nucleotides align to TRBD1. Trimming cost V 2 bases and J 7 bases; bases outside gene matches: 11. CDR1 is DFQATT and CDR2 is SNEGSKA in the germline V gene (reference sequence). CDR3 length equals 15 residues. CDR3 DNA: TGCAGTGCTAGAAAACAGGGGTATCTTCGGAATGAGCAGTTCTTC. Protein: CSARKQGYLRNEQFF.

The chain has TRBV5-6 and TRBJ1-5, with no clear D. Germline V gives CDR1 SGHDT, CDR2 YYEEEE. Trimming removed 4 bases at V and 9 bases at J, with 17 bases between. The CDR3 is made up of 14 amino acids. The DNA for the CDR3 is TGTGCCAGCAGCCAAAGATGGGGAGGTGGGCCCCAGCATTTT. Its translation is CASSQRWGGGPQHF.

The chain joins TRBV5-4 to TRBJ2-2; no clear D. V dropped 4 bases and J dropped 9 bases, with 13 bases sitting between them. Germline V gene data show CDR1 as SGHNT and CDR2 as YYREEE (reference sequence). CDR3 length: 13 residues. CDR3 coding DNA: TGTGCCAGCAGCGATACCCCGTCCCGGGAGCTGTTTTTT. Translated: CASSDTPSRELFF.

A few counts support this clonotype. The gene calls are TRBV28 and TRBJ2-1; no reliable D call. CDR3 length equals 10 residues. CDR1 and CDR2 (germline): MDHEN, SYDVKM. Trimming removed 2 bases from V and 15 bases from J, with 8 bases in between. In nucleotides, the CDR3 is TGTGCCAGCAGTTTAAGTCTGGTGTTCTTC. As protein: CASSLSLVFF. Full variable domain (missing parts from reference TRBV28 and TRBJ2-1): DVKVTQSSRYLVKRTGEKVFLECVQDMDHENMFWYRQDPGLGLRLIYFSYDVKMKEKGDIPEGYSVSREKKERFSLILESASTNQTSMYLCASSLSLVFFGPGTRLTVL.

The chain recombines TRBV20-1 with TRBJ2-2, with a possible D match to TRBD2 (6 bases). V lost 3 bases to trimming and J lost 5 bases, with 10 bases between them. The germline V gene encodes CDR1 DFQATT and CDR2 SNEGSKA (reference sequence). This CDR3 comprises 13 residues. The CDR3 reads CSAREGTTGELFF. CDR3 nucleotide sequence: TGCAGTGCTAGGGAGGGTACGACCGGGGAGCTGTTTTTT.

V gene TRBV11-2 combines with J gene TRBJ2-1; weak D call: TRBD1 (5 bases). V lost 0 bases to trimming and J lost 12 bases, with 9 bases between them. The CDR3 totals 12 residues. The V gene's germline CDR1 is SGHAT and CDR2 FQNNGV. CDR3 nucleotides: TGTGCCAGCAGCTTAGAGGCGCAGGGGCAGTTCTTC. Amino acids: CASSLEAQGQFF. Supplemented by reference TRBV11-2 and TRBJ2-1, the full variable domain reads EAGVAQSPRYKIIEKRQSVAFWCNPISGHATLYWYQQILGQGPKLLIQFQNNGVVDDSQLPKDRFSAERLKGVDSTLKIQPAKLEDSAVYLCASSLEAQGQFFGPGTRLTVL.

This clonotype has just a few counts. The chain has TRBV9 and TRBJ2-2; 13 positions match TRBD2. This CDR3 has 20 residues. After removal of 2 bases from V and 6 bases from J, the junction contained 16 bases not matched to a gene. Germline V lookup: CDR1 SGDLS, CDR2 YYNGEE. CDR3 sequence: CASSVNIGLAGVGAPGELFF. The CDR3 DNA reads TGTGCCAGCAGCGTGAATATAGGACTAGCGGGGGTTGGTGCCCCCGGGGAGCTGTTTTTT. Full variable domain (missing parts from reference TRBV9 and TRBJ2-2): DSGVTQTPKHLITATGQRVTLRCSPRSGDLSVYWYQQSLDQGLQFLIQYYNGEERAKGNILERFSAQQFPDLHSELNLSSLELGDSALYFCASSVNIGLAGVGAPGELFFGEGSRLTVL.

In its sample, this clonotype was seen many times. The V and J genes are TRBV11-2 and TRBJ2-3; D perhaps matches TRBD2 (8 bases). The length of the CDR3 is 15 residues. Trimming stripped 5 bases from V and 6 bases from J, with 18 bases between. The germline gives CDR1 SGHAT, CDR2 FQNNGV. The CDR3 is CASSPGRGLVDTQYF. The DNA for the CDR3 is TGTGCCAGCAGCCCCGGGAGGGGGCTGGTTGATACGCAGTATTTT. The full variable domain, its missing parts supplied by reference TRBV11-2 and TRBJ2-3, is EAGVAQSPRYKIIEKRQSVAFWCNPISGHATLYWYQQILGQGPKLLIQFQNNGVVDDSQLPKDRFSAERLKGVDSTLKIQPAKLEDSAVYLCASSPGRGLVDTQYFGPGTRLTVL.

This clonotype has a handful of counts. The J gene is TRBJ2-7, the V gene TRBV6-5; TRBD1 aligns across 7 bases. The CDR3 consists of 12 residues. Trimming cost V 9 bases and J 3 bases; bases outside gene matches: 5. Germline values: CDR1 MNHEY, CDR2 SVGAGI. In nucleotides, the CDR3 is TGTGCCAGAAGGACAGGACTCTACGAGCAGTACTTC. Residues: CARRTGLYEQYF.

The chain combines TRBV7-2 with TRBJ2-1; D is unresolved. Germline V gene sequence: CDR1 SGHTA, CDR2 FQGNSA. V lost 5 bases and J 12 bases, leaving 14 bases between the germline ends. The CDR3 covers 12 residues. The CDR3 is CASSLITLGQFF. The DNA for the CDR3 is TGTGCCAGCAGCCTTATAACTCTTGGGCAGTTCTTC.

J is TRBJ2-7 and V is TRBV6-1, with 13 bases aligning to TRBD2. Germline lookup yields CDR1 MNHNS and CDR2 SASEGT. This CDR3 is built from 16 residues. V lost 5 bases and J lost 4; bases outside the gene matches: 8. The CDR3 DNA is TGTGCCAGCAGTCTGAACGTACTAGCGGGAGGGTACGAGCAGTACTTC. Translation: CASSLNVLAGGYEQYF.

CDR3: CASSQVALSGMGKNIQYF. The CDR3 coding sequence is TGTGCCAGCAGCCAAGTTGCGCTTAGCGGGATGGGCAAAAACATTCAGTACTTC. The chain employs TRBV4-2 and TRBJ2-4; 8 bases line up with TRBD2. The CDR3 spans 18 residues. Losses at the gene ends were 1 base for V and 3 bases for J; bases not matched to a gene: 11. Germline V gene data show CDR1 as LGHNA and CDR2 as YNFKEQ.

The CDR3 here is CASSLVVQGGEQYF. CDR3 in DNA: TGTGCCAGCAGCTTAGTTGTTCAGGGTGGCGAGCAGTACTTC. The gene calls are TRBV7-9 and TRBJ2-7, with D possibly TRBD1 on 5 matching bases. The CDR3 sequence is 14 residues long. Germline CDR1 reads SEHNR; CDR2 reads FQNEAQ (reference sequence). Trimming shortened V by 1 base and J by 6 bases, and 13 bases separated the two germline ends.